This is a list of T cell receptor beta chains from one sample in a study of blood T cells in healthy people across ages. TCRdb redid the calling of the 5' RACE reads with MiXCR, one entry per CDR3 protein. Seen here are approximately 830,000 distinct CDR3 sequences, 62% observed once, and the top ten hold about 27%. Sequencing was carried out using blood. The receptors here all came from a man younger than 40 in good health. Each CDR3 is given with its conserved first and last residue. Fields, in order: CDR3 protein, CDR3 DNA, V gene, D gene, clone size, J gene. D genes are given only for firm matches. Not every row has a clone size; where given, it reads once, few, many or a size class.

CDR3: CATYSGDGDNEQFF
DNA: TGTGCCACCTACAGCGGGGATGGGGACAATGAGCAGTTCTTC
V: TRBV7-9
D: TRBD2
size: -
J: TRBJ2-1

CDR3: CSVPIPGEGETQYF
DNA: TGCAGCGTACCAATACCCGGGGAAGGGGAGACCCAGTACTTC
V: TRBV29-1
D: -
size: few
J: TRBJ2-5

CDR3: CASSEVGLAGGLSSYEQYF
DNA: TGTGCCAGCAGTGAAGTAGGACTAGCGGGGGGCCTTAGCTCCTACGAGCAGTACTTC
V: TRBV2
D: TRBD2
size: -
J: TRBJ2-7

CDR3: CSVTGGLAYEQYF
DNA: TGCAGCGTTACAGGGGGCCTTGCCTACGAGCAGTACTTC
V: TRBV29-1
D: TRBD1
size: -
J: TRBJ2-7

CDR3: CASRKTLDRGNSPLHF
DNA: TGTGCCAGCAGAAAAACCTTGGACAGGGGCAATTCACCCCTCCACTTT
V: TRBV6-2/TRBV6-3
D: TRBD1
size: few
J: TRBJ1-6

CDR3: CASSVAMGNIQYF
DNA: TGTGCCAGCAGCGTAGCCATGGGGAACATTCAGTACTTC
V: TRBV9
D: -
size: few
J: TRBJ2-4

CDR3: CASSLQPTYNSPLHF
DNA: TGTGCCAGCAGTTTGCAGCCAACCTATAATTCACCCCTCCACTTT
V: TRBV27
D: -
size: -
J: TRBJ1-6

CDR3: CSVEFPGQVYNEQFF
DNA: TGCAGCGTTGAATTCCCGGGACAGGTATACAATGAGCAGTTCTTC
V: TRBV29-1
D: TRBD1
size: few
J: TRBJ2-1

CDR3: CATSRESQGAHIQYF
DNA: TGTGCCACCAGCAGAGAATCCCAGGGGGCCCACATTCAGTACTTC
V: TRBV15
D: TRBD1
size: -
J: TRBJ2-4

CDR3: CASSQEQGEGYGYTF
DNA: TGTGCCAGCAGTCAAGAACAGGGTGAGGGCTATGGCTACACCTTC
V: TRBV2
D: -
size: once
J: TRBJ1-2

CDR3: CASSQDPRVTEAFF
DNA: TGTGCCAGCAGCCAAGATCCCAGGGTCACTGAAGCTTTCTTT
V: TRBV4-2
D: -
size: once
J: TRBJ1-1

CDR3: CASVRVNEQFF
DNA: TGTGCCAGCGTCAGGGTCAATGAGCAGTTCTTC
V: TRBV7-9
D: -
size: -
J: TRBJ2-1

CDR3: CSATHRGGQGSNQPQHF
DNA: TGCAGCGCTACCCATCGGGGAGGACAGGGGAGCAATCAGCCCCAGCATTTT
V: TRBV29-1
D: TRBD1
size: -
J: TRBJ1-5

CDR3: CSARDRQAYEQYF
DNA: TGCAGTGCTAGAGATCGGCAGGCCTACGAGCAGTACTTC
V: TRBV20-1
D: -
size: once
J: TRBJ2-7

CDR3: CASSLRGENTEAFF
DNA: TGTGCCAGCAGTTTACGGGGGGAGAACACTGAAGCTTTCTTT
V: TRBV27
D: -
size: once
J: TRBJ1-1

CDR3: CSVKQGSYNEQFF
DNA: TGCAGCGTCAAACAGGGCTCCTACAATGAGCAGTTCTTC
V: TRBV29-1
D: -
size: few
J: TRBJ2-1

CDR3: CASGIPHTQYF
DNA: TGTGCCAGCGGAATCCCCCATACGCAGTATTTT
V: TRBV12-3/TRBV12-4
D: -
size: few
J: TRBJ2-3

CDR3: CASSFGQSREKLFF
DNA: TGTGCCAGCAGCTTCGGACAGTCCCGAGAAAAACTGTTTTTT
V: TRBV5-5
D: -
size: -
J: TRBJ1-4

CDR3: CATSDVDREGVYGYTF
DNA: TGTGCCACCAGTGATGTTGACAGGGAAGGGGTCTATGGCTACACCTTC
V: TRBV24-1
D: TRBD1
size: -
J: TRBJ1-2

CDR3: CASSMGQYQETQYF
DNA: TGTGCCAGCAGTATGGGACAGTACCAAGAGACCCAGTACTTC
V: TRBV28
D: TRBD1
size: -
J: TRBJ2-5

CDR3: CASSLERSNPSYEQYF
DNA: TGTGCCAGCAGCTTAGAACGGTCCAACCCCTCCTACGAGCAGTACTTC
V: TRBV7-9
D: -
size: -
J: TRBJ2-7

CDR3: CATSDEWENQPQHF
DNA: TGTGCCACCAGTGATGAGTGGGAAAATCAGCCCCAGCATTTT
V: TRBV24-1
D: -
size: -
J: TRBJ1-5

CDR3: CASRGLYNSPLHF
DNA: TGTGCCAGCAGGGGACTGTATAATTCACCCCTCCACTTT
V: TRBV27
D: -
size: few
J: TRBJ1-6

CDR3: CASSLEDRGLSNEQFF
DNA: TGTGCCAGCAGCCTAGAGGACAGGGGGCTTAGCAATGAGCAGTTCTTC
V: TRBV4-2
D: TRBD1
size: once
J: TRBJ2-1

CDR3: CASSSLEYQVDTQYF
DNA: TGTGCCAGCAGCTCTCTAGAGTACCAAGTAGATACGCAGTATTTT
V: TRBV7-9
D: -
size: -
J: TRBJ2-3

CDR3: CASSSANYEQYF
DNA: TGTGCCAGCAGTTCCGCTAACTACGAGCAGTACTTC
V: TRBV27
D: -
size: few
J: TRBJ2-7

CDR3: CASSQDIGIQYF
DNA: TGTGCCAGCAGCCAAGATATCGGCATTCAGTACTTC
V: TRBV4-2
D: -
size: -
J: TRBJ2-4

CDR3: CASGSGRTDYNEQFF
DNA: TGTGCCAGCGGATCAGGACGGACCGATTACAATGAGCAGTTCTTC
V: TRBV28
D: -
size: -
J: TRBJ2-1

CDR3: CASSLLSYNSPLHF
DNA: TGTGCCAGCAGCTTATTGTCCTATAATTCACCCCTCCACTTT
V: TRBV11-2
D: -
size: -
J: TRBJ1-6

CDR3: CSGSGGFEQFF
DNA: TGCAGTGGGTCGGGAGGTTTTGAGCAGTTCTTC
V: TRBV20-1
D: TRBD2
size: -
J: TRBJ2-1

CDR3: CASSPLGVSGANVLTF
DNA: TGTGCCAGCTCACCGTTGGGGGTCTCTGGGGCCAACGTCCTGACTTTC
V: TRBV7-9
D: -
size: -
J: TRBJ2-6

CDR3: CATSQTGADTEAFF
DNA: TGTGCCACCAGTCAAACAGGGGCGGACACTGAAGCTTTCTTT
V: TRBV24-1
D: TRBD1
size: -
J: TRBJ1-1

CDR3: CASSITQVLYEQFF
DNA: TGTGCCAGCAGCATTACACAGGTCCTCTATGAGCAGTTCTTC
V: TRBV7-8
D: -
size: -
J: TRBJ2-1

CDR3: CASKFSGGNNNEQFF
DNA: TGTGCCAGCAAGTTTAGCGGGGGCAACAACAATGAGCAGTTCTTC
V: TRBV2
D: TRBD2
size: -
J: TRBJ2-1

CDR3: CASSLEPGGSYEQYF
DNA: TGTGCCAGCAGCCTCGAACCCGGGGGGTCTTACGAGCAGTACTTC
V: TRBV5-6
D: TRBD2
size: -
J: TRBJ2-7

CDR3: CASSYANGGYEQFF
DNA: TGTGCCAGCAGTTACGCGAACGGAGGGTATGAGCAGTTCTTC
V: TRBV6-5
D: -
size: few
J: TRBJ2-1

CDR3: CASSLQGDFYGYTF
DNA: TGTGCCAGCAGCTTGCAGGGGGATTTCTATGGCTACACCTTC
V: TRBV11-2
D: TRBD1
size: few
J: TRBJ1-2

CDR3: CASSLAADSGYTF
DNA: TGTGCCAGCAGTTTAGCGGCAGATAGTGGCTACACCTTC
V: TRBV12-3/TRBV12-4
D: -
size: -
J: TRBJ1-2

CDR3: CASSWGSDGELFF
DNA: TGTGCCAGCAGCTGGGGGTCGGACGGGGAGCTGTTTTTT
V: TRBV7-3
D: -
size: -
J: TRBJ2-2

CDR3: CASSQGYRGSNEQFF
DNA: TGCGCCAGCAGCCAAGGGTATAGGGGATCAAATGAGCAGTTCTTC
V: TRBV4-3
D: -
size: few
J: TRBJ2-1

CDR3: CASSLPDRALTDTQYF
DNA: TGTGCCAGCAGCCTCCCGGACAGGGCTCTGACAGATACGCAGTATTTT
V: TRBV5-5
D: TRBD1
size: -
J: TRBJ2-3

CDR3: CASSGRTSVSNTGELFF
DNA: TGTGCCAGCAGCGGTAGGACTAGCGTCTCGAACACCGGGGAGCTGTTTTTT
V: TRBV9
D: TRBD2
size: -
J: TRBJ2-2

CDR3: CASSFSRRYYNEQFF
DNA: TGTGCCAGCAGCTTTTCACGCCGTTACTACAATGAGCAGTTCTTC
V: TRBV7-2
D: -
size: -
J: TRBJ2-1

CDR3: CASSPLGQGREKLFF
DNA: TGTGCCAGCAGTCCACTCGGACAGGGCCGTGAAAAACTGTTTTTT
V: TRBV28
D: TRBD1
size: -
J: TRBJ1-4

CDR3: CASSLEIHNEQFF
DNA: TGTGCCAGCAGCTTAGAAATACACAATGAGCAGTTCTTC
V: TRBV7-8
D: -
size: -
J: TRBJ2-1

CDR3: CASSSTGYSGEQYF
DNA: TGTGCCAGCAGCTCGACAGGGTATTCGGGCGAGCAGTACTTC
V: TRBV6-2/TRBV6-3
D: TRBD1
size: -
J: TRBJ2-7

CDR3: CASSAMGGDSYEQYF
DNA: TGTGCCAGCAGTGCGATGGGGGGGGATTCCTACGAGCAGTACTTC
V: TRBV2
D: TRBD2
size: few
J: TRBJ2-7

CDR3: CASRPFEGARNQYF
DNA: TGTGCCAGCAGACCTTTTGAGGGGGCGAGGAACCAGTACTTC
V: TRBV3-1
D: TRBD1
size: -
J: TRBJ2-4

CDR3: CASSRRQGNRNTEAFF
DNA: TGTGCCAGCAGCAGAAGACAGGGAAATAGGAACACTGAAGCTTTCTTT
V: TRBV21-1
D: -
size: -
J: TRBJ1-1